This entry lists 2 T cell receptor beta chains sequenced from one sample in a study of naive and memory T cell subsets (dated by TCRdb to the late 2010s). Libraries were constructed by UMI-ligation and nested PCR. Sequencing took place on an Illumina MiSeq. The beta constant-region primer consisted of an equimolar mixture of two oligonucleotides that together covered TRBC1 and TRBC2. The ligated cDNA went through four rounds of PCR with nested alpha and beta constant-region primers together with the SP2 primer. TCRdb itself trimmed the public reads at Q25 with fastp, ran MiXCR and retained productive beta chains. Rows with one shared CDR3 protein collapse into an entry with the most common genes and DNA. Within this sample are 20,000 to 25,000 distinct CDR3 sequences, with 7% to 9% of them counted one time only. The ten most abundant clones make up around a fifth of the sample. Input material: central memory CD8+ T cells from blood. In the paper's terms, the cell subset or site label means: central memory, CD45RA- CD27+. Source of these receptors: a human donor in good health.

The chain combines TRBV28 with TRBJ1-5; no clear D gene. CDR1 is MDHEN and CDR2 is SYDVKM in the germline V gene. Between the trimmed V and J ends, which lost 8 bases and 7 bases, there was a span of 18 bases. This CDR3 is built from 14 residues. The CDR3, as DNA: TGTGCCAGCGTGATCGTGGGCGACGCACAGCCCCAGCATTTT. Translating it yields CASVIVGDAQPQHF.

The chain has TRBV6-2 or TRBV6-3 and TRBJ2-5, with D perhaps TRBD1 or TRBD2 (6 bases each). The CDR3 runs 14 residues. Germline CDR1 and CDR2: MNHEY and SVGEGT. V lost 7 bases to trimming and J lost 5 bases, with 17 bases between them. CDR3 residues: CASNSGGGWETQYF. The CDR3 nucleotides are TGTGCCAGCAATTCCGGGGGCGGCTGGGAGACCCAGTACTTC.